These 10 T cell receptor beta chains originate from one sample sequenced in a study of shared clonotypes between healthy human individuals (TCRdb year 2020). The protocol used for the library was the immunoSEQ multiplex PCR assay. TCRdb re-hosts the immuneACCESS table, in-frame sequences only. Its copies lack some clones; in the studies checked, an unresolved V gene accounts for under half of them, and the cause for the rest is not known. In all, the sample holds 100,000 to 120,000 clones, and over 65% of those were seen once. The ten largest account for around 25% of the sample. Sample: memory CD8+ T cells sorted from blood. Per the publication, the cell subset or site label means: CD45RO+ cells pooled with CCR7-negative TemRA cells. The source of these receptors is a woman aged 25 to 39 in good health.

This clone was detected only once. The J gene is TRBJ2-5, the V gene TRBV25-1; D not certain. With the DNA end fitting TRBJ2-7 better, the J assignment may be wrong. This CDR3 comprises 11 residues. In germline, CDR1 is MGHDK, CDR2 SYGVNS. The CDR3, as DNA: TGTGCCAGCAGTGACCTTAACGAGCAGTACTTC. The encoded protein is CASSDLNEQYF.

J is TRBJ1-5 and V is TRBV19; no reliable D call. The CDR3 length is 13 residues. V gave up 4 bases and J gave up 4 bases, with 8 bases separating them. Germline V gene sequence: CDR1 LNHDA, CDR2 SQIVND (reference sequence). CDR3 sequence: CASSKSANQPQHF. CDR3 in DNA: TGTGCCAGTAGTAAGTCTGCAAATCAGCCCCAGCATTTT.

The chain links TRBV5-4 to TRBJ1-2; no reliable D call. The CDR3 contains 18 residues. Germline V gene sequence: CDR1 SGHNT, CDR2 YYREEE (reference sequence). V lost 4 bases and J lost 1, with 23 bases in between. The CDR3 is CASSTRTRWRNINYGYTF. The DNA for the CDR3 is TGTGCCAGCAGCACACGAACACGGTGGCGAAATATTAACTATGGCTACACCTTC.

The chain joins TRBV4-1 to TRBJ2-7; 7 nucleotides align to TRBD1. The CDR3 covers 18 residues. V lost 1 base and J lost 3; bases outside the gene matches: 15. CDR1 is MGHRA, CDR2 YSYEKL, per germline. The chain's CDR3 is CASSQVILRQGSLYEQYF. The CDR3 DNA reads TGCGCCAGCAGCCAAGTAATACTAAGACAGGGCTCTCTCTACGAGCAGTACTTC.

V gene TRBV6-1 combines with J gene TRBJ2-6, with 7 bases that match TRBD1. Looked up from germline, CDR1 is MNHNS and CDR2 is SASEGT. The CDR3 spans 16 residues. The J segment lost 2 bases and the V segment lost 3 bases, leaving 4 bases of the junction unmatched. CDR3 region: CASSDVGGTGANVLTF. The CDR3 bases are TGTGCCAGCAGTGACGTAGGGGGCACTGGGGCCAACGTCCTGACTTTC.

CDR3 sequence reads: CASSFHRYSGSFEQYF. The CDR3 coding sequence is TGTGCCAGCAGTTTCCATCGGTATAGCGGGAGTTTCGAGCAGTACTTC. This chain links TRBV28 with TRBJ2-7; 9 nucleotides line up with TRBD2. V was clipped by 3 bases and J by 6 bases; unmatched bases: 12. The CDR3 has 16 amino acids. CDR1 and CDR2 from the germline V gene are MDHEN and SYDVKM.

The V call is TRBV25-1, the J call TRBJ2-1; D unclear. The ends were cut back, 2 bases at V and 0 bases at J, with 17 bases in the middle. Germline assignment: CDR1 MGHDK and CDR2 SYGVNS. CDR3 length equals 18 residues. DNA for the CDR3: TGTGCCAGCAGTGAAGAGACCTTGACCCCGAACTCCTACAATGAGCAGTTCTTC. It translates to CASSEETLTPNSYNEQFF.

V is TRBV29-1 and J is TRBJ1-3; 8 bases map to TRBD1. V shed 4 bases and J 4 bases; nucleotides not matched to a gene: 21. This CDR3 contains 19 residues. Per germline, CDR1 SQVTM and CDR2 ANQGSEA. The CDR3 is CSVAVWGQEREYLGNTIYF. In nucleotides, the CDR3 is TGCAGCGTTGCTGTGTGGGGACAGGAAAGGGAGTATCTCGGAAACACCATATATTTT.

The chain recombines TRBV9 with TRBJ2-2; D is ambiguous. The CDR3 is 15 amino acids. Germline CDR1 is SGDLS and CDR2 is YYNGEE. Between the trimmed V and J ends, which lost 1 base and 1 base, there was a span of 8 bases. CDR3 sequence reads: CASSVMALNTGELFF. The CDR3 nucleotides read TGTGCCAGCAGCGTAATGGCCCTGAACACCGGGGAGCTGTTTTTT.

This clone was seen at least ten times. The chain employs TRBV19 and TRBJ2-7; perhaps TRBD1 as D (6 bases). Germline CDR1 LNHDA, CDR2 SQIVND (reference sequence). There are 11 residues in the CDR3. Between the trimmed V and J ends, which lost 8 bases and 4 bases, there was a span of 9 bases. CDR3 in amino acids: CASGDIYEQYF. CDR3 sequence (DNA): TGTGCCAGTGGGGACATTTACGAGCAGTACTTC.